This is a list of T cell receptor beta chains from one sample in a study of cytomegalovirus exposure and HLA in healthy donors. Profiling relied on immunoSEQ multiplex PCR, and the TCRdb table lists in-frame clones only, not all of them. This table holds under 200,000 clones, over 65% found once. Source material: PBMCs. The receptor set was obtained from a man aged 35 to 55 in good health and CMV-seropositive. CDR3s include the opening cysteine and the closing phenylalanine or tryptophan. D genes are given only for firm matches. Clone size is stated in some rows and not others, as once, few, many or a class when expanded.

size	V	D	J	CDR3	DNA
once	TRBV18	.	TRBJ1-1	CASSPGGGNTEAFF	TGTGCCAGCTCACCGGGGGGGGGAAACACTGAAGCTTTCTTT
few	TRBV27	TRBD2	TRBJ2-1	CASRGGGTDEQFF	TGTGCCAGCAGGGGCGGGGGGACCGATGAGCAGTTCTTC
.	TRBV10-3	.	TRBJ2-7	CAMGGQKAGEQYF	TGTGCCATGGGGGGACAGAAGGCGGGCGAGCAGTACTTC
.	TRBV28	TRBD1	TRBJ1-1	CASSLAGGAGNTEAFF	TGTGCCAGCAGTCTCGCAGGGGGCGCGGGTAACACTGAAGCTTTCTTT
.	TRBV29-1	TRBD1	TRBJ1-2	CSVGDRQGYTF	TGCAGCGTTGGGGACAGGCAAGGCTACACCTTC
.	TRBV5-1	.	TRBJ2-7	CASSLAPTAGNHEQYF	TGCGCCAGCAGCTTGGCGCCCACCGCAGGGAACCACGAGCAGTACTTC
.	TRBV27	.	TRBJ1-5	CASSSARPPGGQPQHF	TGTGCCAGCAGTTCCGCCCGACCCCCCGGCGGTCAGCCCCAGCATTTT
.	TRBV6-6	.	TRBJ2-7	CASSYAGPYYEQYF	TGTGCCAGCAGTTACGCGGGACCTTACTACGAGCAGTACTTC
once	TRBV6-1	.	TRBJ1-5	CASRQGPGSAQHF	TGTGCCAGCAGACAGGGCCCCGGATCGGCCCAGCATTTT
.	TRBV7-6	TRBD1	TRBJ2-7	CASSPDRERSYEQYF	TGTGCCAGCAGCCCTGACAGGGAGCGCTCCTACGAGCAGTACTTC
.	TRBV6-5	TRBD1	TRBJ1-1	CASRKTGGNTEAFF	TGTGCCAGCCGAAAGACAGGGGGGAACACTGAAGCTTTCTTT
.	TRBV9	TRBD1	TRBJ2-1	CASSAQGTNEQFF	TGTGCCAGCAGCGCACAGGGGACGAATGAGCAGTTCTTC
.	TRBV7-2	.	TRBJ2-4	CASSLGSLAKNIQYF	TGTGCCAGCAGCTTAGGGAGCTTAGCCAAAAACATTCAGTACTTC
.	TRBV30	TRBD2	TRBJ2-5	CAWIRLAGETQYF	TGTGCCTGGATCAGACTAGCGGGAGAGACCCAGTACTTC
once	TRBV29-1	.	TRBJ2-3	CSVLDSSVITDTQYF	TGCAGCGTTTTAGACTCGAGCGTTATCACAGATACGCAGTATTTT
few	TRBV5-1	.	TRBJ2-7	CASSLSGQPNYEQYF	TGCGCCAGCAGCTTGAGTGGACAGCCGAACTACGAGCAGTACTTC
.	TRBV7-2	TRBD2	TRBJ2-7	CASSPTERGASQYF	TGTGCCAGCAGCCCAACTGAGCGGGGGGCTTCCCAGTACTTC
.	TRBV5-1	.	TRBJ2-7	CASSLVIGESYEQYF	TGCGCCAGCAGCTTAGTCATAGGGGAATCCTACGAGCAGTACTTC
.	TRBV19	.	TRBJ1-1	CASRPEPGFMNTEAFF	TGTGCCAGTAGACCAGAACCCGGGTTCATGAACACTGAAGCTTTCTTT
few	TRBV7-9	.	TRBJ1-1	CASSLGQNTEAFF	TGTGCCAGCAGCTTAGGACAGAACACTGAAGCTTTCTTT
.	TRBV9	.	TRBJ2-5	CASSVDREKETQYF	TGTGCCAGCAGCGTAGACAGGGAAAAAGAGACCCAGTACTTC
.	TRBV7-2	TRBD1	TRBJ2-4	CASSLAGGQGGDIQYF	TGTGCCAGCAGCTTAGCGGGGGGACAGGGGGGAGACATTCAGTACTTC
.	TRBV6-1	.	TRBJ2-7	CASSEGGGQSPYEQYF	TGTGCCAGCAGTGAAGGGGGGGGGCAGAGTCCCTACGAGCAGTACTTC
.	TRBV6-5	TRBD1	TRBJ1-2	CASSPGQGSGYTF	TGTGCCAGCAGTCCCGGACAGGGAAGTGGCTACACCTTC
.	TRBV5-6	.	TRBJ2-2	CASRESFGTLSLFGELFF	TGTGCCAGCAGGGAGTCGTTCGGGACTTTGAGTTTATTCGGGGAGCTGTTTTTT
.	TRBV6-5	.	TRBJ1-1	CASSDPTGNTEAFF	TGTGCCAGCAGTGACCCGACAGGGAACACTGAAGCTTTCTTT
.	TRBV27	.	TRBJ2-5	CASSLSRETQYF	TGTGCCAGCAGTTTATCCCGGGAGACCCAGTACTTC
.	TRBV4-3	.	TRBJ1-4	CASSQGTGEKLFF	TGCGCCAGCAGCCAAGGAACGGGTGAAAAACTGTTTTTT